A selection of T cell receptor beta chains follows, all from one sample in a study of blood T cell repertoires in COVID-19. TCRdb's table, derived via immunoSEQ multiplex PCR, lists solely in-frame clones and lacks some. The data show 150,000 to 170,000 clones, roughly nine tenths seen once. Sequenced input: peripheral blood. The receptors originated from a man aged 50 to 59 with acute or convalescent COVID-19. Both conserved end residues are part of each CDR3. Each record gives: clone size, J gene, D gene, V gene, CDR3 protein, CDR3 DNA. A D gene is named only where the DNA matches it firmly. A clone size is listed for some rows: how often the clone was seen (once, few, many), or a class if it is expanded.

.,TRBJ2-2,TRBD1,TRBV5-1,CASSLGQGTGELFF,TGCGCCAGCAGCTTGGGACAGGGCACCGGGGAGCTGTTTTTT
.,TRBJ1-5,TRBD1,TRBV7-8,CASSLGQGKISNQPQHF,TGTGCCAGCAGCTTGGGACAGGGAAAGATTAGCAATCAGCCCCAGCATTTT
.,TRBJ1-5,TRBD1,TRBV30,CAWTLGTDNQPQHF,TGTGCCTGGACCCTAGGGACAGATAATCAGCCCCAGCATTTT
once,TRBJ1-3,.,TRBV19,CASTRTDSGNTIYF,TGTGCCAGTACCCGGACAGACTCTGGAAACACCATATATTTT
.,TRBJ1-1,.,TRBV5-4,CASSLAKGEGTEAFF,TGTGCCAGCAGCTTGGCAAAGGGGGAGGGCACTGAAGCTTTCTTT
.,TRBJ2-7,.,TRBV9,CASSVDGGGTYEQYF,TGTGCCAGCAGCGTAGACGGGGGAGGCACCTACGAGCAGTACTTC
.,TRBJ2-5,TRBD2,TRBV5-1,CASSPRGGRAETQYF,TGCGCCAGCAGTCCGCGGGGCGGGAGGGCGGAGACCCAGTACTTC
few,TRBJ2-1,TRBD2,TRBV9,CASSVSTSGSDEQFF,TGTGCCAGCAGCGTATCGACTAGCGGGAGCGATGAGCAGTTCTTC
.,TRBJ1-4,.,TRBV6-5,CASSYSGGGREKLFF,TGTGCCAGCAGTTACTCTGGGGGCGGTAGGGAAAAACTGTTTTTT
.,TRBJ2-2,TRBD2,TRBV5-1,CASSLTLAGGVNTGELFF,TGCGCCAGCAGCTTGACCCTAGCGGGAGGAGTTAACACCGGGGAGCTGTTTTTT
.,TRBJ1-3,.,TRBV13,CASSGEGPLSGNTIYF,TGTGCCAGCAGCGGAGAAGGCCCGTTGTCTGGAAACACCATATATTTT
.,TRBJ1-2,TRBD1,TRBV6-1,CASSERQGARTRGYGYTF,TGTGCCAGCAGTGAGCGACAGGGGGCACGGACCAGAGGCTATGGCTACACCTTC
.,TRBJ2-2,TRBD2,TRBV2,CASSERTSLSGELFF,TGTGCCAGCAGTGAAAGGACTAGCCTCTCCGGGGAGCTGTTTTTT
.,TRBJ2-7,.,TRBV21-1,CASSERDRGRRLAGTYEQYF,TGTGCCAGCAGCGAACGGGACAGGGGGCGTCGACTAGCGGGTACCTACGAGCAGTACTTC
.,TRBJ1-4,.,TRBV28,CASSLSDRRRKLFF,TGTGCCAGCAGTTTGTCCGACCGGAGGAGAAAACTGTTTTTT
.,TRBJ1-2,.,TRBV7-2,CASSLAGAGPSYGYTF,TGTGCCAGCAGCTTAGCGGGGGCCGGTCCAAGCTATGGCTACACCTTC
.,TRBJ2-7,.,TRBV5-6,CASSLTRQGTISYEQYF,TGTGCCAGCAGCTTGACCAGACAGGGGACTATTTCCTACGAGCAGTACTTC
.,TRBJ1-1,.,TRBV5-1,CASSPSPHTMNTEAFF,TGCGCCAGCAGCCCATCCCCCCACACGATGAACACTGAAGCTTTCTTT
.,TRBJ2-3,.,TRBV27,CASNHRGTDTQYF,TGTGCCAGCAACCATCGGGGGACAGATACGCAGTATTTT
once,TRBJ1-3,.,TRBV19,CASTEETAFSGNTIYF,TGTGCCAGTACAGAGGAGACAGCTTTCTCTGGAAACACCATATATTTT
.,TRBJ2-1,TRBD2,TRBV13,CASRWVRASSGRNEQFF,TGTGCCAGCAGGTGGGTTAGGGCGAGTAGCGGGAGGAATGAGCAGTTCTTC
.,TRBJ1-1,.,TRBV28,CASMERTEAFF,TGTGCCAGCATGGAGCGGACTGAAGCTTTCTTT
.,TRBJ2-3,TRBD1,TRBV29-1,CSVPGTAYTDTQYF,TGCAGCGTTCCCGGGACAGCCTACACAGATACGCAGTATTTT
.,TRBJ2-4,.,TRBV3-1/TRBV3-2,CASSQLGNIQYF,TGTGCCAGCAGCCAACTAGGAAACATTCAGTACTTC
.,TRBJ2-7,TRBD1,TRBV27,CASSLDNRGRFYEQYF,TGTGCCAGCAGTTTAGACAACAGGGGGCGGTTCTACGAGCAGTACTTC
.,TRBJ2-3,TRBD2,TRBV5-1,CASSPPKLAGGPDTQYF,TGCGCCAGCAGCCCTCCAAAACTAGCGGGGGGCCCAGATACGCAGTATTTT
.,TRBJ1-2,TRBD1,TRBV10-3,CATSPRDRVFDGYTF,TGTGCCACCAGTCCCCGGGACAGGGTATTTGATGGCTACACCTTC
.,TRBJ1-5,.,TRBV6-1,CASSEAGVNQPQHF,TGTGCCAGCAGTGAGGCGGGGGTAAATCAGCCCCAGCATTTT
.,TRBJ1-2,TRBD1,TRBV11-2,CASSSYRGRVDYGYTF,TGTGCCAGCAGCTCTTACAGGGGGCGTGTTGACTATGGCTACACCTTC